The 8 T cell receptor beta chains in this list originate from one sample, sequenced in a study of control samples from healthy donors and cancer patients. Some clones are missing from TCRdb's copy, which holds only in-frame ones; the method was immunoSEQ multiplex PCR. The data show 100,000 to 150,000 clones, approximately 92% seen once. Specimen: blood. These receptors were taken from a man aged 40-55 years in good health.

J is TRBJ2-3 and V is TRBV3-1 (or the pseudogene TRBV3-2); no definite D call. The CDR3 is 11 residues long. Germline CDR1 LGHDT, CDR2 YNNKEL (reference sequence). Trimming took 1 base from V and 5 from J, leaving 1 base between them. CDR3 sequence (DNA): TGTGCCAGCAGCCAAGTAGATACGCAGTATTTT. This sequence encodes CASSQVDTQYF.

The rearrangement joins TRBV7-8 to TRBJ1-4, with 8 bases fitting TRBD1. The CDR3 contains 14 residues. Germline values: CDR1 SGHVS, CDR2 FQNEAQ. J gave up 3 bases and V 4 bases, and 1 base lay outside the gene matches. The CDR3 sequence: CASSSTGANEKLFF. CDR3 bases: TGTGCCAGCAGCTCGACAGGGGCTAATGAAAAACTGTTTTTT.

This chain joins TRBV27 and TRBJ1-1, with D possibly TRBD1 on 5 matching bases. The germline V gene encodes CDR1 MNHEY and CDR2 SMNVEV (reference sequence). Trimming took 2 bases from V and 6 from J, leaving 13 bases between them. CDR3 length: 14 amino acids. This CDR3 reads CASSLRGTGAEAFF. The CDR3 region has the DNA TGTGCCAGCAGTTTAAGAGGGACGGGGGCTGAAGCTTTCTTT.

This chain uses TRBV21-1 with TRBJ2-7; the table assigns TRBD2, which was not confirmed against the DNA. TRBV21-1 is an annotated pseudogene. The CDR3 covers 16 residues. The CDR3 reads CASSKAVSGRAYEQYF. CDR3 in DNA: TGTGCCAGCAGCAAAGCAGTGTCAGGGAGGGCCTACGAGCAGTACTTC.

The chain is built from TRBV12-5 and TRBJ2-5, with 9 bases lining up with TRBD2. CDR1 is LGHNT and CDR2 is FRNRAP in the germline V gene. The V segment lost 2 bases and the J segment 7 bases; nucleotides outside the gene matches: 11. CDR3 length: 16 amino acids. CDR3 sequence reads: CASGLMLAGVRGTQYF. The CDR3 DNA reads as TGTGCTAGTGGTTTGATGTTAGCGGGGGTCCGGGGGACCCAGTACTTC. Looking up the rest from reference TRBV12-5 and TRBJ2-5 gives the full variable domain: DARVTQTPRHKVTEMGQEVTMRCQPILGHNTVFWYRQTMMQGLELLAYFRNRAPLDDSGMPKDRFSAEMPDATLATLKIQPSEPRDSAVYFCASGLMLAGVRGTQYFGPGTRLLVL.

This sequence joins TRBV6-1 and TRBJ2-5; unclear D gene. The end of the DNA fits TRBJ2-7 better, so the J call may be wrong. From germline, CDR1 is MNHNS and CDR2 SASEGT. The CDR3 contains 13 residues. CDR3 residues: CASSEAGIYEQYF. CDR3 bases: TGTGCCAGCAGTGAAGCGGGAATCTACGAGCAGTACTTC.

This chain links TRBV7-8 with TRBJ1-1, with D maybe TRBD1 (5 bases). Trimming took off 1 base at V and 1 base at J, with 7 bases between the two ends. The CDR3 is made up of 14 amino acids. CDR1 and CDR2 (germline): SGHVS, FQNEAQ. The CDR3 DNA reads TGTGCCAGCAGCTTAGGAGGGGAGAACACTGAAGCTTTCTTT. Its translation: CASSLGGENTEAFF.

This clone was seen only a few times. V gene TRBV2 combines with J gene TRBJ2-2; D gene uncertain. CDR1 is SNHLY, CDR2 FYNNEI, per germline. The CDR3 loop spans 14 amino acids. The V end was cut by 2 bases, the J end by 3 bases, with 7 bases between. The CDR3 is CASSERRYTGELFF. DNA of the CDR3: TGTGCCAGCAGTGAACGTCGATACACCGGGGAGCTGTTTTTT.